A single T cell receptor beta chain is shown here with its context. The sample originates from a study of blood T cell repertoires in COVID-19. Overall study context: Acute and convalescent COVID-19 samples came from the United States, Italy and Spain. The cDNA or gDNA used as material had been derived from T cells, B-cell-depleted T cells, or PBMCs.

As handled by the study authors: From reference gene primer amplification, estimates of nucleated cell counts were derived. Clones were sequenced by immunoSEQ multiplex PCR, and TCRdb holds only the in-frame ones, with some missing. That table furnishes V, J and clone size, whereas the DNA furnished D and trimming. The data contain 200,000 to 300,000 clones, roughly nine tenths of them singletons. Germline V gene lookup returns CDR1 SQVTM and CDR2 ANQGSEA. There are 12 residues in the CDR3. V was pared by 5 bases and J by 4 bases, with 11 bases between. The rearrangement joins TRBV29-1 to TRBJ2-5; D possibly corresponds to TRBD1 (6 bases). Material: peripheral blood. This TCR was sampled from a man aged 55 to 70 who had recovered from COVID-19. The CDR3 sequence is CSVRQVGETQYF. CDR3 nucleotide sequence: TGCAGCGTTCGACAGGTGGGAGAGACCCAGTACTTC.